The sample holds a few counts of the clone carrying this T cell receptor (beta chain). The antigen remains undetermined. The data belong to a study of T cells after yellow fever vaccination. 5'RACE template switching produced TCR cDNA carrying a universal primer site and UMIs. MiXCR, applied by TCRdb to the 5' RACE reads, yields one record per CDR3 protein. The table includes some 350,000 distinct CDR3 sequences, 3.5% to 4.5% detected once. Study-wide points: FACS-sorted repertoires might harbor abundant contaminating clonotypes from the bulk population.

The source material was PBMCs, sampled 5 days after the yellow fever booster vaccination. The clonotype was recovered from a man younger than 35 who received the YFV17D yellow fever vaccine.

CDR3 loop: CSAVRVSEAFF. Here the CDR3 DNA reads TGCAGTGCTGTAAGGGTCTCTGAAGCTTTCTTT. The chain couples TRBV20-1 to TRBJ1-1; D gene uncertain. This CDR3 is built from 11 residues. Trimming took off 5 bases at V and 6 bases at J, with 10 bases between the two ends. Germline lookup yields CDR1 DFQATT and CDR2 SNEGSKA (reference sequence).